Listed below are T cell receptor beta chains from one sample, sequenced in a study of CD8 T cells in Susac syndrome. TCRdb itself ran the immunoSEQ multiplex PCR reads through MiXCR, one entry per CDR3 protein. The data show approximately 190,000 distinct CDR3 sequences, more than 90% seen once. The sequenced material came from CD4+ T cells from PBMCs. Every receptor here comes from a human donor with multiple sclerosis. CDR3s include the opening cysteine and the closing phenylalanine or tryptophan. Fields, in order: D gene, V gene, J gene, clone size, CDR3 DNA, CDR3 protein. The D gene is left open where the match is weak. Clone size is shown for a subset of rows, as once, few, many or a class of expanded clone.

D gene: -
V gene: TRBV9
J gene: TRBJ2-3
clone size: -
CDR3 DNA: TGTGCCAGCAGCGTCCGGGCGGCCGGCACAGATACGCAGTATTTT
CDR3 protein: CASSVRAAGTDTQYF

D gene: -
V gene: TRBV27
J gene: TRBJ2-7
clone size: -
CDR3 DNA: TGTGCCAGCAACTCACGGTATGACGAGCAGTACTTC
CDR3 protein: CASNSRYDEQYF

D gene: TRBD1
V gene: TRBV14
J gene: TRBJ1-2
clone size: -
CDR3 DNA: TGTGCCAGCAGCCTCGCGGACAGGAAGGATGGCTACACCTTC
CDR3 protein: CASSLADRKDGYTF

D gene: TRBD2
V gene: TRBV18
J gene: TRBJ2-3
clone size: -
CDR3 DNA: TGTGCCAGCTCACCTCCGGGACAGCTAGCGGGGCTAGATACGCAGTATTTT
CDR3 protein: CASSPPGQLAGLDTQYF

D gene: -
V gene: TRBV7-9
J gene: TRBJ1-2
clone size: -
CDR3 DNA: TGTGCCAGCAGCCGCGAGCAAGGTCATGGCTACACCTTC
CDR3 protein: CASSREQGHGYTF

D gene: TRBD2
V gene: TRBV6-4
J gene: TRBJ2-1
clone size: -
CDR3 DNA: TGTGCCAGCAGTGATCAGACTAGCGGCATGCAGTTCTTC
CDR3 protein: CASSDQTSGMQFF

D gene: -
V gene: TRBV9
J gene: TRBJ2-5
clone size: -
CDR3 DNA: TGTGCCAGCAGCGTAGAAGGGGAGACCCAGTACTTC
CDR3 protein: CASSVEGETQYF

D gene: -
V gene: TRBV12-3/TRBV12-4
J gene: TRBJ1-1
clone size: -
CDR3 DNA: TGTGCCAGCAGTTATCTGTTGAACACTGAAGCTTTCTTT
CDR3 protein: CASSYLLNTEAFF

D gene: TRBD1
V gene: TRBV9
J gene: TRBJ2-7
clone size: once
CDR3 DNA: TGTGCCAGCAGCCCCCAGGACAGGGCTTACGAGCAGTACTTC
CDR3 protein: CASSPQDRAYEQYF

D gene: -
V gene: TRBV6-2/TRBV6-3
J gene: TRBJ2-5
clone size: -
CDR3 DNA: TGTGCCAGCAGACAGCGGCGGGAAGAGACCCAGTACTTC
CDR3 protein: CASRQRREETQYF

D gene: -
V gene: TRBV30
J gene: TRBJ2-5
clone size: -
CDR3 DNA: TGTGCCTGGAGTGTATTGGACTCCGAGACCCAGTACTTC
CDR3 protein: CAWSVLDSETQYF

D gene: -
V gene: TRBV2
J gene: TRBJ2-4
clone size: -
CDR3 DNA: TGTGCCAGCAGTGCCCCCAGGCTTCAGTACTTC
CDR3 protein: CASSAPRLQYF

D gene: -
V gene: TRBV27
J gene: TRBJ1-2
clone size: -
CDR3 DNA: TGTGCCAGCAGCCGGTCAGGGATTTATGGCTACACCTTC
CDR3 protein: CASSRSGIYGYTF

D gene: TRBD1
V gene: TRBV6-5
J gene: TRBJ1-5
clone size: -
CDR3 DNA: TGTGCCTCGTCGGACAGGAGATATCAGCCCCAGCATTTT
CDR3 protein: CASSDRRYQPQHF

D gene: -
V gene: TRBV30
J gene: TRBJ2-5
clone size: -
CDR3 DNA: TGTGCCTGGAGCCCACGGGAATCGGTGGAGACCCAGTACTTC
CDR3 protein: CAWSPRESVETQYF

D gene: -
V gene: TRBV6-1
J gene: TRBJ2-1
clone size: few
CDR3 DNA: TGTGCCAGCAGTCAAACCTGGGCCGCCTACAATGAGCAGTTCTTC
CDR3 protein: CASSQTWAAYNEQFF

D gene: -
V gene: TRBV20-1
J gene: TRBJ1-5
clone size: -
CDR3 DNA: TGCAGTGCCGGTGAGAGTAGCAATCAGCCCCAGCATTTT
CDR3 protein: CSAGESSNQPQHF

D gene: -
V gene: TRBV9
J gene: TRBJ2-7
clone size: -
CDR3 DNA: TGTGCCAGCAGCGTAGAGGGGTCCCGCTCCTACGAGCAGTACTTC
CDR3 protein: CASSVEGSRSYEQYF

D gene: TRBD2
V gene: TRBV2
J gene: TRBJ2-1
clone size: -
CDR3 DNA: TGTGCCAGCGATACTAGCGGGGGGGCTATTGAGCAGTTCTTC
CDR3 protein: CASDTSGGAIEQFF

D gene: -
V gene: TRBV15
J gene: TRBJ1-2
clone size: -
CDR3 DNA: TGTGCCACCAGCAGAGATCTAACACCCCGGGCTTATGGCTACACCTTC
CDR3 protein: CATSRDLTPRAYGYTF

D gene: TRBD1
V gene: TRBV5-6
J gene: TRBJ2-7
clone size: once
CDR3 DNA: TGTGCCAGCAGCTTGGGACAGGGGACTTCCTACGAGCAGTACTTC
CDR3 protein: CASSLGQGTSYEQYF

D gene: -
V gene: TRBV4-1
J gene: TRBJ2-1
clone size: once
CDR3 DNA: TGTGCCAGCAGCCAAGATCTGAACGCCAATGAGCAGTTCTTC
CDR3 protein: CASSQDLNANEQFF

D gene: -
V gene: TRBV29-1
J gene: TRBJ1-1
clone size: -
CDR3 DNA: TGCAGCGTTGACGCCCATCAGGGGACTGAAGCTTTCTTT
CDR3 protein: CSVDAHQGTEAFF

D gene: -
V gene: TRBV29-1
J gene: TRBJ2-7
clone size: -
CDR3 DNA: TGCAGCGTTGGCACTTCACTTACCTACGAGCAGTACTTC
CDR3 protein: CSVGTSLTYEQYF

D gene: -
V gene: TRBV4-1
J gene: TRBJ1-2
clone size: once
CDR3 DNA: TGCGCCAGCAGCCAATACGGGACGGGCTATGGCTACACCTTC
CDR3 protein: CASSQYGTGYGYTF

D gene: TRBD2
V gene: TRBV11-2
J gene: TRBJ2-3
clone size: -
CDR3 DNA: TGTGCCAGCAGCTTCATTTGGCGGGGGGCACTCACAGATACGCAGTATTTT
CDR3 protein: CASSFIWRGALTDTQYF

D gene: TRBD1
V gene: TRBV23-1
J gene: TRBJ2-3
clone size: -
CDR3 DNA: TGCGCCAGCAGTCAATGTGACAGGGGACCACCCAAGAATTCCACAGATACGCAGTATTTT
CDR3 protein: CASSQCDRGPPKNSTDTQYF

D gene: -
V gene: TRBV4-1
J gene: TRBJ1-2
clone size: -
CDR3 DNA: TGCGCCAGCAGCCAAGATGAGAACAATCCGAATGGCTACACCTTC
CDR3 protein: CASSQDENNPNGYTF

D gene: TRBD2
V gene: TRBV9
J gene: TRBJ2-1
clone size: -
CDR3 DNA: TGTGCCAGCAGCGTAGGCCCTACTAGCGAACAGTTCTTC
CDR3 protein: CASSVGPTSEQFF

D gene: -
V gene: TRBV20-1
J gene: TRBJ2-7
clone size: -
CDR3 DNA: TGCAGTGCTAGGATCAGGTATTCCTACGAGCAGTACTTC
CDR3 protein: CSARIRYSYEQYF

D gene: -
V gene: TRBV3-1
J gene: TRBJ2-7
clone size: -
CDR3 DNA: TGTGCCAGCAGCCCTTTTTGGGGGGACGAGCAGTACTTC
CDR3 protein: CASSPFWGDEQYF